This TCR beta chain is drawn from a study of T cells in Graves' hyperthyroidism and ophthalmopathy. The CDR3 covers 16 residues. Unmatched junction bases numbered 10, after V lost 6 bases and J lost 4 bases. Germline CDR1 KGHSH, CDR2 LQKENI. TCR beta CDR3 regions were amplified from RNA transcripts. When the TCR CDR3 underwent first-round RT-PCR, the HTBI primer set was used. TCRdb redid the calling of the multiplex PCR reads with MiXCR, one entry per CDR3 protein. The sample comprises 600,000 to 650,000 distinct CDR3 sequences, about a sixth of which are singletons, and less than 4.5% rests with the top ten. In its sample, this clonotype was seen many times.

The sequenced sample consisted of blood. This clonotype was sampled from a woman aged 30 to 39 with Graves' hyperthyroidism. The V call is TRBV18, the J call TRBJ2-2; 8 nucleotides align to TRBD1. DNA for the CDR3: TGTGCCAGCTCCGACAGGGGACCTTCGCTCACCGGGGAGCTGTTTTTT. Translated: CASSDRGPSLTGELFF.